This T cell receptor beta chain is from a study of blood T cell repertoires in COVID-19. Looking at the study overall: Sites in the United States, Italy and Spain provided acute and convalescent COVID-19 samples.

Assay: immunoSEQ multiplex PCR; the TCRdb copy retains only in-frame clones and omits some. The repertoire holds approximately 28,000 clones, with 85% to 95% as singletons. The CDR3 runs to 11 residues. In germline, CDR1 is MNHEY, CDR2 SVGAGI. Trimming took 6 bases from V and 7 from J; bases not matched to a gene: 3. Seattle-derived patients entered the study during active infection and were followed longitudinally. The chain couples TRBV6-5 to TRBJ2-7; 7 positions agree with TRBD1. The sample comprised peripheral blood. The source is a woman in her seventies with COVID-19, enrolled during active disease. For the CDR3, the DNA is TGTGCCAGCAGAAGGGGGCAGGAGCAGTACTTC. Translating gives CASRRGQEQYF.